The text below deals with one TCR beta chain. Its matching antigen is unknown. The data were obtained in a study of T cell responses to AZD1222 COVID-19 vaccine. The data were produced by immunoSEQ multiplex PCR, yet TCRdb's version contains in-frame clones alone and is incomplete. The sample consists of around 120,000 clones, about 90% of them appearing once. Overall study results and limits: Seropositive status at baseline applied to only six AZD1222 recipients. The donor cohort was predominantly white British with a female majority, and clonal diversity may have been underestimated.

The clonotype originates from an adult in good health. This specimen was peripheral blood, taken on day 0 of AZD1222 vaccination.

The CDR3 DNA follows: TGCAGTGCAAGTGCCCCGGGGACACCGGGCACAGATACGCAGTATTTT. Encoded protein: CSASAPGTPGTDTQYF. The chain employs TRBV20-1 and TRBJ2-3; D is possibly TRBD1 (6 bases). Germline CDR1 DFQATT, CDR2 SNEGSKA (reference sequence). The CDR3 is 16 residues long. V dropped 6 bases and J dropped 1 base, with 20 bases sitting between them.